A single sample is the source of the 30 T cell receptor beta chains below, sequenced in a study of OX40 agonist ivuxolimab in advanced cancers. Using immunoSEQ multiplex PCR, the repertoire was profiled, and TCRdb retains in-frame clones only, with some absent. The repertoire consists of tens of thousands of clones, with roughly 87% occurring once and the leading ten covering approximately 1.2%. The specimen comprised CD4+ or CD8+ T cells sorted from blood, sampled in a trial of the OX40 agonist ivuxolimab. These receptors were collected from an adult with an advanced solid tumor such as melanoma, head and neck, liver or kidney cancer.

This chain's CDR3 is CASSLEGSSYNEQFF. In DNA form, the CDR3 reads TGTGCCAGCAGCTTAGAAGGGAGCTCCTACAATGAGCAGTTCTTC. J is TRBJ2-1 and V is TRBV11-1, with D tentatively TRBD2 (5 bases). Looked up from germline, CDR1 is SGHAT and CDR2 is FQDESV (reference sequence). The CDR3 is made up of 15 amino acids. V lost 1 base, J lost 0 bases, and 7 bases lay in between.

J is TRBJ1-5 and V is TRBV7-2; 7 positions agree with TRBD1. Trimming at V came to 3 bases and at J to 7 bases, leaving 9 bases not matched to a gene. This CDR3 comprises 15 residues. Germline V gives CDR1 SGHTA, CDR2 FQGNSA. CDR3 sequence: CASSFQGGSGQPQHF. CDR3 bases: TGTGCCAGCAGCTTCCAGGGGGGGTCGGGGCAGCCCCAGCATTTT.

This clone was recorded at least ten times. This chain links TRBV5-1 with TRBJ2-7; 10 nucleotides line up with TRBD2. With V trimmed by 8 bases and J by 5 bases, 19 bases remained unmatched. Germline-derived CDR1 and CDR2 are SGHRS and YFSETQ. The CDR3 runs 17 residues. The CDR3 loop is CARGEREGPRCGHEQYF. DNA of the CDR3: TGCGCCAGGGGGGAGCGGGAGGGCCCAAGGTGCGGCCACGAGCAGTACTTC.

DNA of the CDR3: TGTGCCAGCTCACAGGGAGGGGACACTGAAGCTTTCTTT. The encoded protein is CASSQGGDTEAFF. The chain couples TRBV18 to TRBJ1-1, with TRBD1 as a possible D gene (5 bases). The CDR3 runs 13 residues. CDR1 is KGHSH and CDR2 is LQKENI in the germline V gene. Trimming shortened V by 4 bases and J by 3 bases, and 9 bases separated the two germline ends. Variable domain in full (rest from reference TRBV18 and TRBJ1-1): NAGVMQNPRHLVRRRGQEARLRCSPMKGHSHVYWYRQLPEEGLKFMVYLQKENIIDESGMPKERFSAEFPKEGPSILRIQQVVRGDSAAYFCASSQGGDTEAFFGQGTRLTVV.

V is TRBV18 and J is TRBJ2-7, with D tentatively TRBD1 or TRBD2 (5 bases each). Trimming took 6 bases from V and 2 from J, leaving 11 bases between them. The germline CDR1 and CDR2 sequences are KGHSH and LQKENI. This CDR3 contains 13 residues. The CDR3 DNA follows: TGTGCCAGCTCCCTCGGGGCTACCTACGAGCAGTACTTC. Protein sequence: CASSLGATYEQYF.

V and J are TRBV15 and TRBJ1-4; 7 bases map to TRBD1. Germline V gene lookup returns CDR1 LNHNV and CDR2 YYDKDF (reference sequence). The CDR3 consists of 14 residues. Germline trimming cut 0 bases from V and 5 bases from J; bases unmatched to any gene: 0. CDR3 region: CATSRDRGNEKLFF. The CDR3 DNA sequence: TGTGCCACCAGCAGAGACAGGGGGAATGAAAAACTGTTTTTT.

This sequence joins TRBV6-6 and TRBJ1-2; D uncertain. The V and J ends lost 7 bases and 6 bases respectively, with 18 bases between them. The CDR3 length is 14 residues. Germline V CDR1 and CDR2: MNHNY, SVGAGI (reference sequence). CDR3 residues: CASTSRGQSNGYTF. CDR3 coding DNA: TGTGCCAGCACTTCCAGAGGGCAGTCCAATGGCTACACCTTC.

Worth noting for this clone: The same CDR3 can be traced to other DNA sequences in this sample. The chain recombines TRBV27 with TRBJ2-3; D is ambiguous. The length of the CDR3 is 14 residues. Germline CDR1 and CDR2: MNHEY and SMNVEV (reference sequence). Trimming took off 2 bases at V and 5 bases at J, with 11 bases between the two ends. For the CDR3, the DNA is TGTGCCAGCAGTTTAAATTACGGCAAAGATACGCAGTATTTT. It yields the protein CASSLNYGKDTQYF.

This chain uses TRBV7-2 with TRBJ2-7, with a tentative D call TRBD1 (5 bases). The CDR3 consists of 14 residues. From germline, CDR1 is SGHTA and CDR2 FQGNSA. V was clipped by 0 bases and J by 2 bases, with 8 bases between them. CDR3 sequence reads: CASSLATTAYEQYF. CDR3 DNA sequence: TGTGCCAGCAGCTTAGCGACGACAGCCTACGAGCAGTACTTC.

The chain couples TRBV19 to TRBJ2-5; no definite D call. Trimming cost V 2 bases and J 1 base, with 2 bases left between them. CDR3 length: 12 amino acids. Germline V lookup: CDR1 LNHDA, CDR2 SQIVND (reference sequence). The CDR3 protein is CASSITQETQYF. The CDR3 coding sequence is TGTGCCAGTAGTATAACCCAAGAGACCCAGTACTTC. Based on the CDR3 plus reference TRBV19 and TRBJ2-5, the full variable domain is DGGITQSPKYLFRKEGQNVTLSCEQNLNHDAMYWYRQDPGQGLRLIYYSQIVNDFQKGDIAEGYSVSREKKESFPLTVTSAQKNPTAFYLCASSITQETQYFGPGTRLLVL.

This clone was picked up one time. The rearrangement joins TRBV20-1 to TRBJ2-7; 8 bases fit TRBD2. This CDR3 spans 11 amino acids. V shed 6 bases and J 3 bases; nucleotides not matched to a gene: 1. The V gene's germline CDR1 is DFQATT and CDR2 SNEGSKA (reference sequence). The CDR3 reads CSAGRDYEQYF. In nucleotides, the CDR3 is TGCAGTGCCGGGAGGGACTACGAGCAGTACTTC.

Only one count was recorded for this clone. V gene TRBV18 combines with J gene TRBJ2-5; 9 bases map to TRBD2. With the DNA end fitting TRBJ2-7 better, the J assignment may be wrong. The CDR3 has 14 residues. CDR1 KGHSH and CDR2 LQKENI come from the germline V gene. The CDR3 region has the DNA TGTGCCAGCTCCGGAATAGCGGGAGACGTCGAGCAGTACTTC. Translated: CASSGIAGDVEQYF.

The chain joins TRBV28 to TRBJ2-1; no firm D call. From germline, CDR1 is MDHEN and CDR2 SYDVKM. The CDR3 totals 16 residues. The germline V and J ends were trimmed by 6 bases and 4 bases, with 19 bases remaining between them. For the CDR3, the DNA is TGTGCCAGCAGGACGCCGACCCAGCTTCTGTACAATGAGCAGTTCTTC. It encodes CASRTPTQLLYNEQFF.

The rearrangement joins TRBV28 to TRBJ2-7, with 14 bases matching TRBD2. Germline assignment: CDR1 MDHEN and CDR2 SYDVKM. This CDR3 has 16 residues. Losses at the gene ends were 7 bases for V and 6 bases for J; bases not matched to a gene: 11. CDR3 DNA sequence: TGTGCCAGCACAATAGGACTAGCGGGGGGTACAGTCGAGCAGTACTTC. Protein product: CASTIGLAGGTVEQYF.

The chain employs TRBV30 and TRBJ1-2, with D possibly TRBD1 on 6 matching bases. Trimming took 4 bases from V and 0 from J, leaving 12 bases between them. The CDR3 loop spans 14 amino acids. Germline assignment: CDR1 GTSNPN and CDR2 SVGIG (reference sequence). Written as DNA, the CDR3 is TGTGCCTGGAACGAACAGGGAACTAACTATGGCTACACCTTC. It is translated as CAWNEQGTNYGYTF.

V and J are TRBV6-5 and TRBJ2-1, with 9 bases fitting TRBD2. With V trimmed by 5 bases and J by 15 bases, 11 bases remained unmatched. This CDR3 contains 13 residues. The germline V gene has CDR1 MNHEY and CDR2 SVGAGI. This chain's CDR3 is CASSGGLARPLFF. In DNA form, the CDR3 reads TGTGCCAGCAGTGGAGGACTAGCGCGTCCTTTGTTCTTC.

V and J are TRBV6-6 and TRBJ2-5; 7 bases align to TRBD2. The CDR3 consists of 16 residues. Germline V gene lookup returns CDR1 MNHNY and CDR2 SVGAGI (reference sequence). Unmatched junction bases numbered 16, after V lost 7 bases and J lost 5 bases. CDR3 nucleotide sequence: TGTGCCAGCACGGGGAGGAGGGCTAGCGGTTGGGAGACCCAGTACTTC. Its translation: CASTGRRASGWETQYF.

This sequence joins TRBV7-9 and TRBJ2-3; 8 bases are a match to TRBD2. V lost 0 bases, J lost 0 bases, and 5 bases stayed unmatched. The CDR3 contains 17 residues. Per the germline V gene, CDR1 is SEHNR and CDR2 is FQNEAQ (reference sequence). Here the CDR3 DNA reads TGTGCCAGCAGCTTAGCGCGAGCGGGAGTTAGCACAGATACGCAGTATTTT. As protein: CASSLARAGVSTDTQYF.

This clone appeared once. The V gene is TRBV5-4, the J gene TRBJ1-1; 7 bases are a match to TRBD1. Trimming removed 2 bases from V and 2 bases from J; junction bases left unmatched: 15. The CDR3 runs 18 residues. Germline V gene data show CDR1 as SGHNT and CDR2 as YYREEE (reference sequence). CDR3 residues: CASSLGNPRDSYNTEAFF. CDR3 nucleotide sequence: TGTGCCAGCAGCTTAGGGAACCCCCGGGACAGCTACAACACTGAAGCTTTCTTT. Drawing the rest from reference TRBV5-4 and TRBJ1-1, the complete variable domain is ETGVTQSPTHLIKTRGQQVTLRCSSQSGHNTVSWYQQALGQGPQFIFQYYREEENGRGNFPPRFSGLQFPNYSSELNVNALELDDSALYLCASSLGNPRDSYNTEAFFGQGTRLTVV.

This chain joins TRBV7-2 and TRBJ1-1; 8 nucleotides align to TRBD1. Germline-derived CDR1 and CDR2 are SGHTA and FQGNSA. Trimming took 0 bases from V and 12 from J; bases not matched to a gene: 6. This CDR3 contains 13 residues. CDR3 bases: TGTGCCAGCAGCTTAGCGCAGCAGGGGGCATCTTTCTTT. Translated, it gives CASSLAQQGASFF.

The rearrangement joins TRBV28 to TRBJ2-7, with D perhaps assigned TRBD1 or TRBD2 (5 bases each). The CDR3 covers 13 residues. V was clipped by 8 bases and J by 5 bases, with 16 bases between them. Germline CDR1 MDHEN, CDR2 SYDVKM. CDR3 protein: CASGDAERDEQYF. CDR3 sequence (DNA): TGTGCCAGCGGGGACGCTGAACGGGACGAGCAGTACTTC.

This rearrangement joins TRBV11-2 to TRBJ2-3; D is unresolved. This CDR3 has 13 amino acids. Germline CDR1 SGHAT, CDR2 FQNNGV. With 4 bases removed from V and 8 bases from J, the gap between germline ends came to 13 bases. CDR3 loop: CASSSLAFSTQYF. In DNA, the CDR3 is TGTGCCAGCAGCTCCCTCGCCTTTAGTACGCAGTATTTT.

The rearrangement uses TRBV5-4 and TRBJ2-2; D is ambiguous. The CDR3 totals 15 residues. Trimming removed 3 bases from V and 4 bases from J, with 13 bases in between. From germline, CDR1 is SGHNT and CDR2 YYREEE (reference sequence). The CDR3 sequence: CASSSPTRTTGELFF. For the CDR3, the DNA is TGTGCCAGCAGCTCCCCGACGAGGACCACCGGGGAGCTGTTTTTT.

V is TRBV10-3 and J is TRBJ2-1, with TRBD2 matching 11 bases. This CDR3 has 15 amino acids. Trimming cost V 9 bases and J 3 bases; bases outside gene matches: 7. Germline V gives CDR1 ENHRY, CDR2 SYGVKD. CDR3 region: CAMKTGTSGYNEQFF. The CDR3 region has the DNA TGTGCCATGAAAACCGGGACTAGCGGCTACAATGAGCAGTTCTTC.

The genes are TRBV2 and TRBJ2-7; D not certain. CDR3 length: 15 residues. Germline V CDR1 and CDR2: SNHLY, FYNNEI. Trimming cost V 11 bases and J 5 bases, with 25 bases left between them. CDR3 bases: TGTGCCGCAAGAACTTCTACCTTCCCTCTCGACGAGCAGTACTTC. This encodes CAARTSTFPLDEQYF.

Here the CDR3 DNA reads TGTGCCAGCAGCCTCCTTGGTGGGGGTAACTACAATGAGCAGTTCTTC. Translating it yields CASSLLGGGNYNEQFF. The chain is built from TRBV11-2 and TRBJ2-1, with D possibly being TRBD1 or TRBD2 (5 bases each). Germline V CDR1 and CDR2: SGHAT, FQNNGV. V lost 5 bases and J lost 3, with 17 bases in between. CDR3 length: 16 residues.

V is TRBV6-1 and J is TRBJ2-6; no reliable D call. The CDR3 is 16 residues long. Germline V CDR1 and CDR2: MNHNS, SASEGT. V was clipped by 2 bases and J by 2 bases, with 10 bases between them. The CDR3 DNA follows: TGTGCCAGCAGTGAACCCCCCAGGCCTGGGGCCAACGTCCTGACTTTC. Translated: CASSEPPRPGANVLTF.

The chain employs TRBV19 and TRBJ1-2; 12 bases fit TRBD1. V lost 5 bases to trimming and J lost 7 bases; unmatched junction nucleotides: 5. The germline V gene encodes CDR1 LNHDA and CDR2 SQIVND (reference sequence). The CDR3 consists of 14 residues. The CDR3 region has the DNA TGTGCCAGTAGTGCGGGGACAGGGGGCACTGGCTACACCTTC. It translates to CASSAGTGGTGYTF.

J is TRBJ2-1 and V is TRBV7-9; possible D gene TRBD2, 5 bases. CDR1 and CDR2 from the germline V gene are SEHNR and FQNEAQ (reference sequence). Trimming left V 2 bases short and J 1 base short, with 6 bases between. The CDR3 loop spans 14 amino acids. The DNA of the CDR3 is TGTGCCAGCAGCTTACGCGGGTCCTACAATGAGCAGTTCTTC. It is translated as CASSLRGSYNEQFF.

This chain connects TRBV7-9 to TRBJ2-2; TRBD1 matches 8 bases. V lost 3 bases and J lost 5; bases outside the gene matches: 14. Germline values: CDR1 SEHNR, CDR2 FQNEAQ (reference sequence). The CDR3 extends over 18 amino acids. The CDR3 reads CASSFPRSQGARTGELFF. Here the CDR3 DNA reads TGTGCCAGCAGCTTTCCCCGGTCGCAGGGGGCGCGGACCGGGGAGCTGTTTTTT.